The rows below give T cell receptor beta chains drawn from one sample of a study of blood T cell repertoires in COVID-19. Assay: immunoSEQ multiplex PCR; the TCRdb copy retains only in-frame clones and omits some. The sample shows fewer than 300,000 clones, under 85% of them seen only once. The specimen was peripheral blood. Receptors originate from a human donor with COVID-19, enrolled during active disease. The donor label of this sample is uncertain. The CDR3 runs from the conserved cysteine through the conserved F or W. D genes are given only for firm matches. The size field is filled for only some rows; it gives once, few, many or a size class.

DNA: TGCGCCAGCAGCCCCGGTTCTAGCGGGAGAGAGGATAGGTGGAATGAGCAGTTCTTC
CDR3: CASSPGSSGREDRWNEQFF
size: -
D: TRBD2
V: TRBV5-1
J: TRBJ2-1

DNA: TGTGCCAGCAGTTTTGGTTCTTGGCCCACGACTGAAGCTTTCTTT
CDR3: CASSFGSWPTTEAFF
size: -
D: -
V: TRBV6-2/TRBV6-3
J: TRBJ1-1

DNA: TGTGCCAGCCGCCGGGACAGCACCTACGAGCAGTACTTC
CDR3: CASRRDSTYEQYF
size: -
D: TRBD1
V: TRBV28
J: TRBJ2-7

DNA: TGTGCCAGCAGCCCTTCGACTAGCGGCCCCTACGAGCAGTACTTC
CDR3: CASSPSTSGPYEQYF
size: -
D: TRBD2
V: TRBV7-2
J: TRBJ2-7

DNA: TGTGCCAGCAGCCCTAGCGGCAGGGGCTCCCCCAATGAGCAGTTCTTC
CDR3: CASSPSGRGSPNEQFF
size: -
D: -
V: TRBV7-3
J: TRBJ2-1

DNA: TGTGCCAGCAGCTGGACAGGGAATAACTATGGCTACACCTTC
CDR3: CASSWTGNNYGYTF
size: once
D: TRBD1
V: TRBV27
J: TRBJ1-2

DNA: TGTGCCAGCAGCTTCTCAGGGCGTTATGGCTACACCTTC
CDR3: CASSFSGRYGYTF
size: -
D: -
V: TRBV7-6
J: TRBJ1-2

DNA: TGTGCCAGCAGCTTAATAGCCAGAAATGAAAAACTGTTTTTT
CDR3: CASSLIARNEKLFF
size: -
D: -
V: TRBV7-2
J: TRBJ1-4

DNA: TGTGCCAGCAGCTTGATGGGACAGGGGGCCGGCACCGGGGAGCTGTTTTTT
CDR3: CASSLMGQGAGTGELFF
size: -
D: TRBD1
V: TRBV5-5
J: TRBJ2-2

DNA: TGTGCCATCAGCCCGACTAGCGGGAGGATAAAGAACACCGGGGAGCTGTTTTTT
CDR3: CAISPTSGRIKNTGELFF
size: -
D: TRBD2
V: TRBV10-3
J: TRBJ2-2

DNA: TGCAGTGCTAGTGGGGGGGATGTAGAAAAACTGTTTTTT
CDR3: CSASGGDVEKLFF
size: -
D: -
V: TRBV20-1
J: TRBJ1-4

DNA: TGTGCCAGTTGCAGGCTGAACACTGAAGCTTTCTTT
CDR3: CASCRLNTEAFF
size: -
D: -
V: TRBV2
J: TRBJ1-1

DNA: TGTGCCAGCAGATCGGACAGGGTTGGGGAGACCCAGTACTTC
CDR3: CASRSDRVGETQYF
size: -
D: TRBD1
V: TRBV28
J: TRBJ2-5

DNA: TGTGCCAGCTCACGCCAGACAGGGCGCACAGATACGCAGTATTTT
CDR3: CASSRQTGRTDTQYF
size: once
D: TRBD1
V: TRBV18
J: TRBJ2-3

DNA: TGTGCCATCGGGCGACTAGCCGGGGAGACCCAGTACTTC
CDR3: CAIGRLAGETQYF
size: -
D: TRBD2
V: TRBV10-3
J: TRBJ2-5

DNA: TGTGCCAGCAGTCCCCCTTCACGGCGGGAGCAGTTCTTC
CDR3: CASSPPSRREQFF
size: -
D: -
V: TRBV28
J: TRBJ2-1

DNA: TGTGCCAGCAGCTTGGGGACAGGGTTTTTGGGGAATTCACCCCTCCACTTT
CDR3: CASSLGTGFLGNSPLHF
size: once
D: TRBD1
V: TRBV7-3
J: TRBJ1-6

DNA: TGTGCCAGCAGCGAACAGCACTATGGCTACACCTTC
CDR3: CASSEQHYGYTF
size: -
D: -
V: TRBV9
J: TRBJ1-2

DNA: TGTGCCAGCAGCGTCGAACTTGATGGAAACACCATATATTTT
CDR3: CASSVELDGNTIYF
size: once
D: -
V: TRBV9
J: TRBJ1-3

DNA: TGTGCCACCTATACTAACGACAGAAAGGGCACTGAAGCTTTCTTT
CDR3: CATYTNDRKGTEAFF
size: -
D: -
V: TRBV10-3
J: TRBJ1-1

DNA: TGTGCCAGCAGCTTGACTACCACTCTCCGGGAGCTGTTTTTT
CDR3: CASSLTTTLRELFF
size: -
D: -
V: TRBV5-5
J: TRBJ2-2

DNA: TGTGCCAGCAGTTACGAGTACAATGAGCAGTTCTTC
CDR3: CASSYEYNEQFF
size: -
D: -
V: TRBV6-2/TRBV6-3
J: TRBJ2-1

DNA: TGTGCCTGGAGGCAAGGGGTGTATAGTGAAAAACTGTTTTTT
CDR3: CAWRQGVYSEKLFF
size: -
D: -
V: TRBV30
J: TRBJ1-4

DNA: TGTGCCAGTAGTGCAGGACAGGTGAACAATCAGCCCCAGCATTTT
CDR3: CASSAGQVNNQPQHF
size: -
D: TRBD1
V: TRBV19
J: TRBJ1-5

DNA: TGTGCCAGCAGCATTAGCGGGAGTGAAGAGACCCAGTACTTC
CDR3: CASSISGSEETQYF
size: -
D: TRBD2
V: TRBV5-4
J: TRBJ2-5

DNA: TGTGCCTGGAGTGTCCGGAGGGGCGAGACCCAGTACTTC
CDR3: CAWSVRRGETQYF
size: few
D: -
V: TRBV30
J: TRBJ2-5

DNA: TGTGCCAGCAGCCCCCCGGGGAGGACGGTGGCTGGCTACACCTTC
CDR3: CASSPPGRTVAGYTF
size: -
D: -
V: TRBV28
J: TRBJ1-2

DNA: TGTGCCAGCCGGGACTACCCGGATACGCAGTATTTT
CDR3: CASRDYPDTQYF
size: -
D: TRBD2
V: TRBV28
J: TRBJ2-3

DNA: TGTGCCAGCAGTTACTCGGGGCGGGAGGACTCCTACGAGCAGTACTTC
CDR3: CASSYSGREDSYEQYF
size: -
D: TRBD2
V: TRBV6-5
J: TRBJ2-7

DNA: TGTGCCTGGAGTACCAAGTCCAGGGTGGGAAACACCATATATTTT
CDR3: CAWSTKSRVGNTIYF
size: -
D: -
V: TRBV30
J: TRBJ1-3

DNA: TGCGCCAGCAGCCGCGGGACAGGGAGACCCTACGAGCAGTACTTC
CDR3: CASSRGTGRPYEQYF
size: -
D: TRBD1
V: TRBV5-1
J: TRBJ2-7

DNA: TGTGCCAGCAGCCAAGAGCGAGGAGTTTACAATGAGCAGTTCTTC
CDR3: CASSQERGVYNEQFF
size: few
D: -
V: TRBV14
J: TRBJ2-1

DNA: TGTGCCAGCAGATCCGGGACTAACACCGGGGAGCTGTTTTTT
CDR3: CASRSGTNTGELFF
size: -
D: -
V: TRBV2
J: TRBJ2-2

DNA: TGTGCCTGGAGTGTGCAGGGGGTAGTGGAAAAACTGTTTTTT
CDR3: CAWSVQGVVEKLFF
size: -
D: TRBD1
V: TRBV30
J: TRBJ1-4

DNA: TGTGCCAGCAGTCCCCCATGGAGGGGGGGGGAAGCCTATAATTCACCCCTCCACTTT
CDR3: CASSPPWRGGEAYNSPLHF
size: -
D: -
V: TRBV28
J: TRBJ1-6

DNA: TGTGCCAGCAGCTTTTTGGCAGGCGGGGAGACCCAGTACTTC
CDR3: CASSFLAGGETQYF
size: -
D: -
V: TRBV5-6
J: TRBJ2-5

DNA: TGTGCCAGCAGTTTCAGGGAGACCCAGTACTTC
CDR3: CASSFRETQYF
size: -
D: -
V: TRBV27
J: TRBJ2-5

DNA: TGTGCGGGGCAGGCGGGGCTGCACGAGCAGTACTTC
CDR3: CAGQAGLHEQYF
size: -
D: -
V: TRBV21-1
J: TRBJ2-7

DNA: TGTGCCAGCAGTTACTCGAGGATGACAGGGTCGACTAGAAACACTGAAGCTTTCTTT
CDR3: CASSYSRMTGSTRNTEAFF
size: -
D: TRBD1
V: TRBV6-2/TRBV6-3
J: TRBJ1-1

DNA: TGCGCCAGCAGCCAAGATCACTTCTCCAACACCGGGGAGCTGTTTTTT
CDR3: CASSQDHFSNTGELFF
size: few
D: -
V: TRBV4-3
J: TRBJ2-2

DNA: TGTGCCAGCAGCTTGGCGGGGGGGGAGGTATCACCCCTCCACTTT
CDR3: CASSLAGGEVSPLHF
size: few
D: -
V: TRBV11-2
J: TRBJ1-6

DNA: TGTGCCAGCAGGTTATCGGACAGGGGGCGGGGCTATGGCTACACCTTC
CDR3: CASRLSDRGRGYGYTF
size: -
D: TRBD1
V: TRBV28
J: TRBJ1-2

DNA: TGTGCCAGCAGCTTCTACAGGGTGAACACTGAAGCTTTCTTT
CDR3: CASSFYRVNTEAFF
size: -
D: -
V: TRBV5-5
J: TRBJ1-1

DNA: TGTGCCAGCAGTTATCCCCGACAGCCTTCCTACGAGCAGTACTTC
CDR3: CASSYPRQPSYEQYF
size: -
D: -
V: TRBV6-6
J: TRBJ2-7

DNA: TGTGCCAGCAGTTATGGACAGGTCGGAACTGAAGCTTTCTTT
CDR3: CASSYGQVGTEAFF
size: -
D: TRBD1
V: TRBV6-2/TRBV6-3
J: TRBJ1-1

DNA: TGTGCCAGCAGCTTACTAGGGGTTGGGAACACTGAAGCTTTCTTT
CDR3: CASSLLGVGNTEAFF
size: -
D: -
V: TRBV7-3
J: TRBJ1-1

DNA: TGTGCCAGCAGTGAGAACAGGGGTAACTATGGCTACACCTTC
CDR3: CASSENRGNYGYTF
size: -
D: TRBD1
V: TRBV6-4
J: TRBJ1-2

DNA: TGCGCCAGCCAGGATAGCTTGGGGGGGAACACTGAAGCTTTCTTT
CDR3: CASQDSLGGNTEAFF
size: few
D: -
V: TRBV4-3
J: TRBJ1-1

DNA: TGTGCCAGCCGGGTCCGGGGGGAGGGTCAGCCCCAGCATTTT
CDR3: CASRVRGEGQPQHF
size: -
D: -
V: TRBV27
J: TRBJ1-5

DNA: TGTGCCAGCAGTTTCCACAGGGAAGATCAGCCCCAGCATTTT
CDR3: CASSFHREDQPQHF
size: -
D: -
V: TRBV27
J: TRBJ1-5